This TCR beta chain was captured by sequencing in a study of blood T cell repertoires in COVID-19. Overall study: Specimens from acute and convalescent COVID-19 originated in the United States, Italy and Spain.

Here immunoSEQ multiplex PCR was the method, and the copy in TCRdb shows in-frame clones only, minus some. The sample shows around 190,000 clones, 70% to 90% of them seen only once. The clonotype was recovered from a human donor in a cohort sampled during active COVID-19. The specimen sequenced was peripheral blood.

As DNA, the CDR3 is TGTGCCAGTAGTATAGCGAGAGGGACTGGTCGCGACTATGGCTACACCTTC. Its translation is CASSIARGTGRDYGYTF. This sequence joins TRBV19 and TRBJ1-2; a weak D match, TRBD1 (5 bases). This CDR3 comprises 17 residues. V dropped 1 base and J dropped 3 bases, with 18 bases sitting between them. The germline V gene has CDR1 LNHDA and CDR2 SQIVND (reference sequence). Drawing the rest from reference TRBV19 and TRBJ1-2, the complete variable domain is DGGITQSPKYLFRKEGQNVTLSCEQNLNHDAMYWYRQDPGQGLRLIYYSQIVNDFQKGDIAEGYSVSREKKESFPLTVTSAQKNPTAFYLCASSIARGTGRDYGYTFGSGTRLTVV.